Listed below are T cell receptor beta chains from one sample, sequenced in a study of PD-L1 blockade in urothelial cancer. Clones were read by immunoSEQ multiplex PCR, and TCRdb kept only the in-frame ones, dropping some. In the table there are around 50,000 clones, more than 75% of which are singletons. The sequenced sample was PBMCs, obtained around atezolizumab (anti-PD-L1) treatment. The receptors come from a man aged 50 to 59 with urothelial cancer. The CDR3 runs from the conserved cysteine through the conserved F or W. The order of the fields is J gene, V gene, D gene, clone size, CDR3 DNA, CDR3 protein. The D gene is left open where the match is weak. Size values are once, few and many counts, or a class for expanded clones, and some rows have none.

TRBJ2-2	TRBV6-4	NA	few	TGTGCCAGCAGTGAGCGGGACACCGGGGAGCTGTTTTTT	CASSERDTGELFF
TRBJ1-2	TRBV19	TRBD1	NA	TGTGCCAGTAGTAGTTGGCGGACCGGGACAGGGGATCTATATGGCTACACCTTC	CASSSWRTGTGDLYGYTF
TRBJ1-1	TRBV7-9	NA	NA	TGTGCCAGCAGCTTAGGGGGCAGGGGAACTGAAGCTTTCTTT	CASSLGGRGTEAFF
TRBJ2-7	TRBV10-3	NA	NA	TGTGCCATCAGCCCTGGCGGTGACGAGCAGTACTTC	CAISPGGDEQYF
TRBJ1-5	TRBV30	NA	few	TGTGCCTGGAGAACAGGGTCCCATCAGCCCCAGCATTTT	CAWRTGSHQPQHF
TRBJ1-1	TRBV5-4	NA	NA	TGTGCCAGCAGCTTGGCCAGGGCGAACACTGAAGCTTTTTTT	CASSLARANTEAFF
TRBJ2-5	TRBV10-2	NA	NA	TGCGCCAGCAGTGGGGGGGTTCAAGAGACCCAGTACTTC	CASSGGVQETQYF
TRBJ1-1	TRBV5-1	NA	NA	TGCGCCAGTAGTACTACAGGGAACATGAACACTGAAGCTTTCTTT	CASSTTGNMNTEAFF
TRBJ2-1	TRBV7-9	TRBD1	NA	TGTGCCAGCAGCTTAGCGGGGGGACAGGGGGGAAAGGAAGGGCAGTTCTTC	CASSLAGGQGGKEGQFF
TRBJ1-2	TRBV4-3	NA	NA	TGCGCCAGCAGCCAAACAGGGTCAGGTGGCTACACCTTC	CASSQTGSGGYTF
TRBJ2-1	TRBV6-5	NA	NA	TGTGCCAGCAGTTACAGGAGGGCCGGCTACAATGAGCAGTTCTTC	CASSYRRAGYNEQFF
TRBJ2-3	TRBV21-1	NA	NA	TGTGCCAGGGGGGGGCAGCGGGTGGGCACAGATACGCAGTATTTT	CARGGQRVGTDTQYF
TRBJ2-1	TRBV10-2	TRBD2	NA	TGCGCCAGCAGTGGACTAGCGGGGGGGTACTCCTACAATGAGCAGTTCTTC	CASSGLAGGYSYNEQFF
TRBJ2-1	TRBV9	NA	NA	TGTGCCAGCAGCGTAGAAAGCGTTCGGGGGGAGCAGTTCTTC	CASSVESVRGEQFF
TRBJ1-2	TRBV4-2	NA	NA	TGTGCCAGCAGCCAGAAAGACAGACCCTACTATGGCTACACCTTC	CASSQKDRPYYGYTF
TRBJ2-5	TRBV5-1	TRBD1	few	TGCGCCAGCAGCTCCGGACTACAGGGGGCTCGAGATACCCAGTACTTC	CASSSGLQGARDTQYF
TRBJ2-1	TRBV19	TRBD2	NA	TGTGCCAGTAGTATCGGGACTAGCGGGAGCAATGAGCAGTTCTTC	CASSIGTSGSNEQFF
TRBJ2-7	TRBV5-4	TRBD2	NA	TGTGCCAGCAGCTTACTAGCGGGGGGGCTCTACGAGCAGTACTTC	CASSLLAGGLYEQYF
TRBJ2-5	TRBV29-1	NA	once	TGCAGCGTTGGAGGTCGATTGTCCCAAGAGACCCAGTACTTC	CSVGGRLSQETQYF
TRBJ1-1	TRBV19	NA	NA	TGTGCCAGTAGTAGAGGGCTGATAATGAACACTGAAGCTTTCTTT	CASSRGLIMNTEAFF
TRBJ2-7	TRBV2	TRBD2	NA	TGTGCCAGCAGGCCTAGCGGAGGCTACGAGCAGTACTTC	CASRPSGGYEQYF
TRBJ1-2	TRBV19	NA	NA	TGTGCCAGTAGTATGCGGGGAGGCCCCTATGGCTACACCTTC	CASSMRGGPYGYTF
TRBJ1-1	TRBV28	TRBD1	once	TGTGCCAGCAGTTTAACAGGGGGCTGGACTGAAGCTTTCTTT	CASSLTGGWTEAFF
TRBJ2-7	TRBV28	NA	NA	TGTGCCAGCGTCACCATAAGACAGGCCTACGAGCAGTACTTC	CASVTIRQAYEQYF
TRBJ2-3	TRBV7-3	NA	NA	TGTGCCAGCAGCTTAACGTCGGCAGCGGATCCGCAGTATTTT	CASSLTSAADPQYF
TRBJ2-1	TRBV9	TRBD2	NA	TGTGCCAGCAGCCATGGGACTAGCGGGGGGGGTGAGCAGTTCTTC	CASSHGTSGGGEQFF
TRBJ1-2	TRBV9	NA	NA	TGTGCCAGCAGCAAGGCCGCGCAGGGCCCCTATGGCTACACCTTC	CASSKAAQGPYGYTF
TRBJ1-5	TRBV7-8	NA	few	TGTGCCAGCAGCTACCTTACTATGGGGGCCAATCAGCCCCAGCATTTT	CASSYLTMGANQPQHF
TRBJ2-5	TRBV29-1	NA	NA	TGCAGCGTAGCAAATTACAGGGTCTTGGAGACCCAGTACTTC	CSVANYRVLETQYF
TRBJ2-1	TRBV11-2	TRBD1	few	TGTGCCAGCAGTGACAGGGAAAGCTCCTACAATGAGCAGTTCTTC	CASSDRESSYNEQFF
TRBJ1-5	TRBV9	NA	few	TGTGCCAGCAGCGTAGCAGGGAAGAGCAATCAGCCCCAGCATTTT	CASSVAGKSNQPQHF
TRBJ2-3	TRBV9	TRBD1	NA	TGTGCCAGCAGCCTGGACAGGGTCAATTCAGATACGCAGTATTTT	CASSLDRVNSDTQYF
TRBJ2-3	TRBV11-2	NA	few	TGTGCCAGCAGCTCAGGGTCCACAGATACGCAGTATTTT	CASSSGSTDTQYF
TRBJ1-5	TRBV2	TRBD1	NA	TGTGCCAGCAATTCCCGGGACAGGGGGCAGCAGCCCCAGCATTTT	CASNSRDRGQQPQHF
TRBJ2-3	TRBV27	TRBD1	NA	TGTGCCAGCAGTTTAGGGACAGGGACCGATACGCAGTATTTT	CASSLGTGTDTQYF